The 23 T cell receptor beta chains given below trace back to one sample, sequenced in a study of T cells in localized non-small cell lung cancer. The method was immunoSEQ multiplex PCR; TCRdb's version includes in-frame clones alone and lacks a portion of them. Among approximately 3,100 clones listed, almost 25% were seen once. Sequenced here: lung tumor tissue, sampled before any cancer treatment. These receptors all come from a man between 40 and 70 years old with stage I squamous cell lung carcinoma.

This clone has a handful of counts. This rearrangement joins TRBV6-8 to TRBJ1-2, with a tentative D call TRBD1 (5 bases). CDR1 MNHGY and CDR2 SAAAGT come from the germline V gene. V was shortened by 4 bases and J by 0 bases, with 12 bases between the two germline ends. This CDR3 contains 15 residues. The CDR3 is CASSFRTLANYGYTF. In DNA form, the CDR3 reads TGTGCCAGCAGTTTTCGGACACTAGCTAACTATGGCTACACCTTC.

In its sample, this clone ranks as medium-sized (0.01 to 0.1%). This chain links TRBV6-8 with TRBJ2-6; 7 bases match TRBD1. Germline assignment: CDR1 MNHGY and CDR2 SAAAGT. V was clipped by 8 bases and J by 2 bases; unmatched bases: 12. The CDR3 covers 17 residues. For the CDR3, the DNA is TGTGCCAGCGGTCCCGACCAAACAGGGGCTGGGGCCAACGTCCTGACTTTC. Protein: CASGPDQTGAGANVLTF.

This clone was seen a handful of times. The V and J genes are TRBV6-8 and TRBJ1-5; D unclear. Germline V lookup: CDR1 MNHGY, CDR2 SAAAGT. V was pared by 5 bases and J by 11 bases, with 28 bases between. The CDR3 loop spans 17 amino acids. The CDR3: CASSLAGSGYHTTTQHF. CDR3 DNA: TGTGCCAGCAGTCTTGCGGGTTCGGGGTACCACACCACGACCCAGCATTTT.

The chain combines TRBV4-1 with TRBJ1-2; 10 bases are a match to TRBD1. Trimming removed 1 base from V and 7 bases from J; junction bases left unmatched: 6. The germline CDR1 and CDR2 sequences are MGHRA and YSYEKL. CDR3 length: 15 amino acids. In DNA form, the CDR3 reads TGCGCCAGCAGCCAAGGACAGGGGGCGTCTAGTGGCTACACCTTC. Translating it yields CASSQGQGASSGYTF.

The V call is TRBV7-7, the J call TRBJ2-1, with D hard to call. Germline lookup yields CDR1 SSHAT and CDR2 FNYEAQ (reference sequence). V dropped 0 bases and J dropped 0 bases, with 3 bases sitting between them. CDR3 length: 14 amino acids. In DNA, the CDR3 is TGTGCCAGCAGCTTAGCGAGCTCCTACAATGAGCAGTTCTTC. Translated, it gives CASSLASSYNEQFF.

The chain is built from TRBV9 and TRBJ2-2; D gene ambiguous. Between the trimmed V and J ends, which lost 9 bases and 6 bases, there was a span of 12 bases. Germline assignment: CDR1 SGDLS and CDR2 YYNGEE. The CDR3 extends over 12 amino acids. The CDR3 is CATRTGPGELFF. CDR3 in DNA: TGTGCCACCCGGACCGGCCCCGGGGAGCTGTTTTTT. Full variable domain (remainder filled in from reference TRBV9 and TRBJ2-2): DSGVTQTPKHLITATGQRVTLRCSPRSGDLSVYWYQQSLDQGLQFLIQYYNGEERAKGNILERFSAQQFPDLHSELNLSSLELGDSALYFCATRTGPGELFFGEGSRLTVL.

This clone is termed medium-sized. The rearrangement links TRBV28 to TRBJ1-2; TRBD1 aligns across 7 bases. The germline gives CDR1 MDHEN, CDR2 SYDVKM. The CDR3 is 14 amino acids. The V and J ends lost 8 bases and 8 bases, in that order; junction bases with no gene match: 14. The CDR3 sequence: CASCPHRGGWGYTF. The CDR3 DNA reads TGTGCCAGCTGTCCCCACAGGGGCGGTTGGGGCTACACCTTC.

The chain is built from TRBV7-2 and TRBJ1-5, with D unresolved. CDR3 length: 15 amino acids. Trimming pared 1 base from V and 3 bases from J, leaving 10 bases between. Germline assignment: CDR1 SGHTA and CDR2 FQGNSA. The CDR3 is CASSLGLTVNQPQHF. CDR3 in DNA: TGTGCCAGCAGCTTAGGTCTAACAGTCAATCAGCCCCAGCATTTT.

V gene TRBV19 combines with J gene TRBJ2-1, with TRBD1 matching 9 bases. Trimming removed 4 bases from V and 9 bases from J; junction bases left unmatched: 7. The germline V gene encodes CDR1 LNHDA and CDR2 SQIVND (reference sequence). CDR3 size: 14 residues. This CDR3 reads CASSTRTGAGEQFF. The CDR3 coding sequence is TGTGCCAGTAGTACCAGGACAGGGGCTGGTGAGCAGTTCTTC.

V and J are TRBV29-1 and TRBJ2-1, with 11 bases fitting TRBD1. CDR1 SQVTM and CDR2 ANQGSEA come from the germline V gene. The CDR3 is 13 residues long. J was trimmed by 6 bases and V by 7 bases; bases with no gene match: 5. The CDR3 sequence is CSGRTGGANEQFF. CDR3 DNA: TGCAGCGGGCGGACAGGGGGCGCCAATGAGCAGTTCTTC.

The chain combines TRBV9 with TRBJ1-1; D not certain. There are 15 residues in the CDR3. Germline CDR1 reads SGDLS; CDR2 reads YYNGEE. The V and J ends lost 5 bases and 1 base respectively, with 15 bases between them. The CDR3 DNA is TGTGCCAGCAGTCCCATCACGTTGGGGAACACTGAAGCTTTCTTT. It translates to CASSPITLGNTEAFF.

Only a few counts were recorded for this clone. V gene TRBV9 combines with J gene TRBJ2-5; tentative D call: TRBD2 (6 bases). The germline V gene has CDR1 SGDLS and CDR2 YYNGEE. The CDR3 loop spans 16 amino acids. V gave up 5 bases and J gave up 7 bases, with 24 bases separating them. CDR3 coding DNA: TGTGCCAGCAGTGTTAAACGTCAGGATAGGGGAGGGACCCAGTACTTC. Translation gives CASSVKRQDRGGTQYF.

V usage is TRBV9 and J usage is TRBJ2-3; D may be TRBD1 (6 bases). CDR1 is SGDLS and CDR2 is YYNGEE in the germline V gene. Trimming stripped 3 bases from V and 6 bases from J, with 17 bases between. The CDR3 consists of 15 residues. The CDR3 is CASSAQGRGLDTQYF. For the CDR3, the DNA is TGTGCCAGCAGCGCACAGGGCCGGGGTCTGGATACGCAGTATTTT. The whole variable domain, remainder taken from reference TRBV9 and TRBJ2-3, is DSGVTQTPKHLITATGQRVTLRCSPRSGDLSVYWYQQSLDQGLQFLIQYYNGEERAKGNILERFSAQQFPDLHSELNLSSLELGDSALYFCASSAQGRGLDTQYFGPGTRLTVL.

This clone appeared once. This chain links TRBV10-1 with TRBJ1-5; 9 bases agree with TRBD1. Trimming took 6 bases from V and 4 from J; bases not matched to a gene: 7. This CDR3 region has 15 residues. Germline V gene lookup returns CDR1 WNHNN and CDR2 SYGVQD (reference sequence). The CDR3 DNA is TGCGCCAGCAGAGGGAGGACAGGGGATAATCAGCCCCAGCATTTT. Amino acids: CASRGRTGDNQPQHF.

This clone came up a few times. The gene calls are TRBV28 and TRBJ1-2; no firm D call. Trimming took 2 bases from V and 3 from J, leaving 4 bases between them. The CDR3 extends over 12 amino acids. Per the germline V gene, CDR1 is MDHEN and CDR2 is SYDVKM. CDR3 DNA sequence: TGTGCCAGCAGTTTACGAGACTATGGCTACACCTTC. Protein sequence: CASSLRDYGYTF.

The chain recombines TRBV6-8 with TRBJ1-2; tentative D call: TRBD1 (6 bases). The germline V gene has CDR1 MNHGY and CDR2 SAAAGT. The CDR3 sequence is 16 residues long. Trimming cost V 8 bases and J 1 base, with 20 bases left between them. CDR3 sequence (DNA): TGTGCCAGCTCCAGGGGCCAATTCCTATTTAACTATGGCTACACCTTC. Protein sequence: CASSRGQFLFNYGYTF.

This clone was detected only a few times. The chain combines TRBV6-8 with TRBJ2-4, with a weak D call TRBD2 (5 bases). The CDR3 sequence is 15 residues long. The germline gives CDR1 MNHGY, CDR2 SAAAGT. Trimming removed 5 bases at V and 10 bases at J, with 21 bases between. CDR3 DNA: TGTGCCAGCAGTGAGGGCCCATTGTTAGCTAGAATTCAGTACTTC. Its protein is CASSEGPLLARIQYF.

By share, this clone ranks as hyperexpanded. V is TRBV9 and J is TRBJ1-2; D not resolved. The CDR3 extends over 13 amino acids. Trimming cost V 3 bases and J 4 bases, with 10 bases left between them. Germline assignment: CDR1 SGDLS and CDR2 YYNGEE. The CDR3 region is CASSGGDTYGYTF. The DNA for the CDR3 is TGTGCCAGCAGCGGCGGGGATACCTATGGCTACACCTTC.

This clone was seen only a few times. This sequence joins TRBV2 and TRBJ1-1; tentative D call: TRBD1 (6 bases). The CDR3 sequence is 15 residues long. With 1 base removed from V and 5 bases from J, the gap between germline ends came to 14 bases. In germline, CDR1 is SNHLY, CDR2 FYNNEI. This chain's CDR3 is CASSEVRGGLTEAFF. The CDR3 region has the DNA TGTGCCAGCAGTGAAGTTAGAGGGGGGCTGACTGAAGCTTTCTTT.

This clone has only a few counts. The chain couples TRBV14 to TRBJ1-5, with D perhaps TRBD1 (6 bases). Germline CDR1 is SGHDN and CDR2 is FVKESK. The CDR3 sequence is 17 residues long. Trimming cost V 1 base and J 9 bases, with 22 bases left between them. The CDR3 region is CASSQALGRGLTGPQHF. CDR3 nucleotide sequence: TGTGCCAGCAGCCAAGCGCTAGGCAGGGGTTTGACCGGGCCCCAGCATTTT.

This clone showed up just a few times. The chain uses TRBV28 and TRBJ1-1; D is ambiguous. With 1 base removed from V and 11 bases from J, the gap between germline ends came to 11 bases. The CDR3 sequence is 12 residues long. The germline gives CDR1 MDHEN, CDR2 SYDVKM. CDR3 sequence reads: CASSLYRGRAFF. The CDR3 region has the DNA TGTGCCAGCAGTTTATACCGGGGTCGGGCTTTCTTT.

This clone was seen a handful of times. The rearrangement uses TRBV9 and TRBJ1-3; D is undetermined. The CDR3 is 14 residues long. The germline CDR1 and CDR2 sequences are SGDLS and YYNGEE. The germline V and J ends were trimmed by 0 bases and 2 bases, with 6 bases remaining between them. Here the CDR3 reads CASSVVGTGNTIYF. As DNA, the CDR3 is TGTGCCAGCAGCGTAGTGGGAACTGGAAACACCATATATTTT. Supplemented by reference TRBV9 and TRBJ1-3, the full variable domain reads DSGVTQTPKHLITATGQRVTLRCSPRSGDLSVYWYQQSLDQGLQFLIQYYNGEERAKGNILERFSAQQFPDLHSELNLSSLELGDSALYFCASSVVGTGNTIYFGEGSWLTVV.

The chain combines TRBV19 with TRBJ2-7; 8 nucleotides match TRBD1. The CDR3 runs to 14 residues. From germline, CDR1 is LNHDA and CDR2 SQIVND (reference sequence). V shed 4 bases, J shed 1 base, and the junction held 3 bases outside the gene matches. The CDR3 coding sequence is TGTGCCAGTAGTAACCACAGGGGGTCCTACGAGCAGTACTTC. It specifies CASSNHRGSYEQYF. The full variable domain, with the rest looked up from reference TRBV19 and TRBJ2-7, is DGGITQSPKYLFRKEGQNVTLSCEQNLNHDAMYWYRQDPGQGLRLIYYSQIVNDFQKGDIAEGYSVSREKKESFPLTVTSAQKNPTAFYLCASSNHRGSYEQYFGPGTRLTVT.